This entry describes one T cell receptor beta chain. No antigen is known for it. No much larger clonotype is one base removed from it; base qualities were not supplied. The data are from a study of CD4 T cells in relation to SARS-CoV-2 and coronaviruses (dated by TCRdb to the early 2020s). Describing the broader study: The ViraFEST assay cultured PBMCs with antigen for nine to eleven days, then sequenced TCR beta CDR3s to find antigen-specific clonal expansions. The full convalescent cohort of 12 patients had a median age of about 40 years, ranging from roughly 21 to 72 years. Of the roughly 12 convalescent patients, 8 were male and 4 were female, and two of the subjects were Hispanic. Using patient-derived lymphoblastoid cell lines, the shared crossreactive spike epitopes were mapped to their HLA restriction. At the level of individual TCR clonotypes, the study measured memory CD4+ T cell crossreactivity between SARS-CoV-2 spike protein and common cold coronavirus spike proteins. Samples from three pre-COVID donors and the naive versus memory experiments were sequenced with the Adaptive Biotechnologies TCR-sequencing kit; other data were Illumina-based. A different TCR-beta assay, based on Illumina, was used to sequence expansion assays from other donors in the study.

Based on the germline V gene (reference sequence), the CDR1 and CDR2 sequences are LGHDT and YNNKEL. The cysteine opens and the phenylalanine closes a CDR3 of 15 amino acids. Just CDR3 DNA is preserved here, 45 bases in frame from base 1. The junction carries 21 bases between V and J, which are trimmed by 2 bases and 11 bases respectively. Survey-level immunoSEQ TCR-beta sequencing was performed on DNA from CEF-cultured naive and memory CD4+ T cells. In the original analysis: Preprocessing removed nonproductive sequences and CDR3s not starting with C, not ending with F or W, or shorter than 7 amino acids. The MANAFEST web app identified antigen-specific clonotypes based on expansion compared with the reference and other culture wells. A clone was considered positive if significant expansion relative to the reference culture was observed in 2 of 3 replicate wells at an FDR below 0.05. To be called positive, a clone also had to show significant expansion compared with every other tandem well and an odds ratio greater than 5. Cultured and uncultured naive and memory CD4+ repertoires were searched for previously identified spike- and CEF-reactive CDR3s. After three terminal residues were trimmed from each end, CDR3 homology was quantified as pairwise Levenshtein distance using the stringdist R package. In its TCRdb copy, this immuneACCESS table keeps in-frame sequences only and misses some clones. Where compared with another copy, unresolved V genes explain less than half of these, and the others have no known cause. V and J calls and clone size are copied from that table; D and trimming were computed from the DNA. The sample includes 30,000 to 45,000 clones, with 65% to 80% observed a single time. The ten top clones hold about 20% of the sample.

The paper's findings and limits, for the study overall: Sequencing of naive versus memory cells indicated that the assay detects memory recall responses, not primary responses primed during culture. Approximately 69% of donors had memory CD4+ clonotypes that crossrecognized SARS-CoV-2 and at least one common cold coronavirus spike. Small numbers of patients and of tested TCRs were a limitation of the study. Crossreactive clones showed significantly weaker SARS-CoV-2-driven expansion than monoreactive clones, consistent with antigenic imprinting. Pre-pandemic and post-infection samples were not both contributed by any donor, so tracing of the source of pre-existing responses was limited. Since the crossreactivity analysis centred on spike protein, crossreactivity against other viral proteins was not assessed.

Naive and memory CD4+ T cells were separated from cryopreserved PBMCs by first enriching for CD4 and then performing EasySep naive CD4+ T cell enrichment. Sorted naive or memory CD4+ T cells (around 9.4 x 10^4) were grown at a 1:1 ratio with T cell-depleted PBMCs and CEF peptides for roughly 9 days. In general, triplicate replicate wells were used for every peptide culture condition. Ficoll-Paque PLUS gradient centrifugation was used to isolate PBMCs from leukapheresis product or whole blood. PBMCs were either cryopreserved at -140°C or used fresh in the expansion assay. The QIAamp Micro DNA Kit was used to extract genomic DNA from the CD4+ T cells.

Sequencing input: memory CD4+ T cells from PBMCs, cultured in vitro. In the paper's terms, the cell subset or site label means: memory (non-naive) CD4+ T cells. The chain is assembled from TRBV3-1 (or the pseudogene TRBV3-2) and TRBJ1-1; there is no confident call for the D gene. The clonotype was recovered from an adult with COVID-19. The DNA reads as follows: TGTGCCAGCAGCCAAAGGCGAACGCAGTCGGTGGGGGCTTTCTTT. Its protein reads: CASSQRRTQSVGAFF.